This entry lists 28 T cell receptor beta chains sequenced from one sample in a study of shared clonotypes between healthy human individuals (dated by TCRdb to 2018 to 2020). CD8 naive samples consisted of CD45RO-negative cells that were positively selected for CCR7, yielding a CD45RA+CCR7+ population without TemRA cells. Library construction relied on the immunoSEQ multiplex PCR assay. Imported from immuneACCESS, the table was reduced by TCRdb to in-frame sequences with V and J called. These copies leave out some clones; in studies compared against another copy, an unresolved V gene accounts for under half, and the cause of the remainder is not known. This sample has roughly 2,000,000 clones in its table, and 93% of those were observed once. The ten largest clones represent under 2% of the sample. The sequenced material came from naive CD8+ T cells from PBMCs. Explained via the paper, the cell subset or site label denotes: CD45RA+CCR7+. The receptors here all came from a man younger than 35 in good health. Some clones in this sample may be carry-over from other donors' samples.

The CDR3 sequence is CASSFASGSTDTQYF. CDR3 in DNA: TGTGCCAGCAGCTTCGCTAGCGGGAGCACAGATACGCAGTATTTT. V and J are TRBV28 and TRBJ2-3; 8 bases match TRBD2. Germline V gives CDR1 MDHEN, CDR2 SYDVKM. The CDR3 loop spans 15 amino acids. J was trimmed by 0 bases and V by 6 bases; bases with no gene match: 5.

Details on this clone: The same CDR3 arises from other DNA sequences in this sample as well. This sequence joins TRBV11-2 and TRBJ2-1, with D tentatively TRBD2 (6 bases). CDR3 length: 13 residues. The V gene's germline CDR1 is SGHAT and CDR2 FQNNGV. Trimming removed 2 bases from V and 7 bases from J, with 9 bases in between. CDR3 residues: CASSLLGGNEQFF. The DNA of the CDR3 is TGTGCCAGCAGCTTACTTGGGGGGAATGAGCAGTTCTTC.

The rearrangement uses TRBV7-9 and TRBJ2-2; D gene ambiguous. The CDR3 extends over 12 amino acids. Trimming left V 11 bases short and J 1 base short, with 8 bases between. Germline-derived CDR1 and CDR2 are SEHNR and FQNEAQ (reference sequence). The CDR3 loop is CAPSVNTGELFF. The CDR3 DNA reads as TGTGCCCCATCCGTGAACACCGGGGAGCTGTTTTTT.

V gene TRBV19 combines with J gene TRBJ2-2; D possibly corresponds to TRBD2 (6 bases). The V end was cut by 1 base, the J end by 5 bases, with 14 bases between. Germline V gene data show CDR1 as LNHDA and CDR2 as SQIVND (reference sequence). The CDR3 extends over 16 amino acids. The CDR3 DNA reads as TGTGCCAGTAGTATAGTAGGAGGGTCTTGGACCGGGGAGCTGTTTTTT. This sequence encodes CASSIVGGSWTGELFF.

The chain has TRBV5-1 and TRBJ2-7; TRBD2 matches 7 bases. Trimming removed 3 bases from V and 5 bases from J; junction bases left unmatched: 8. CDR3 length: 14 amino acids. In germline, CDR1 is SGHRS, CDR2 YFSETQ. CDR3 DNA sequence: TGCGCCAGCAGCTCGATGGGGGGGTTAGACGAGCAGTACTTC. It encodes CASSSMGGLDEQYF.

V usage is TRBV6-6 and J usage is TRBJ2-1; 7 bases fit TRBD2. The CDR3 has 16 residues. Germline V gene sequence: CDR1 MNHNY, CDR2 SVGAGI (reference sequence). The J segment lost 3 bases and the V segment lost 6 bases, leaving 11 bases of the junction unmatched. CDR3 coding DNA: TGTGCCAGCAGCCCGGGTAGCGGGTCGAACTACAATGAGCAGTTCTTC. Translating it yields CASSPGSGSNYNEQFF.

V gene TRBV7-2 combines with J gene TRBJ1-2; 8 bases map to TRBD1. Germline CDR1 reads SGHTA; CDR2 reads FQGNSA. Unmatched junction bases numbered 11, after V lost 4 bases and J lost 4 bases. The CDR3 length is 16 residues. This CDR3 is CASSSRDRGLGYGYTF. The CDR3 DNA reads TGTGCCAGCAGCTCTCGAGACAGGGGTTTGGGCTATGGCTACACCTTC.

CDR3 protein: CASTVTGGSEQYF. Here the CDR3 DNA reads TGTGCCAGCACCGTGACAGGGGGCTCCGAGCAGTACTTC. The chain combines TRBV2 with TRBJ2-7, with 10 bases aligning to TRBD1. The V and J ends lost 7 bases and 6 bases, in that order; junction bases with no gene match: 6. Germline values: CDR1 SNHLY, CDR2 FYNNEI. The CDR3 extends over 13 amino acids.

The chain recombines TRBV28 with TRBJ1-4; no reliable D call. Germline CDR1 and CDR2: MDHEN and SYDVKM. The V end was cut by 5 bases, the J end by 0 bases, with 13 bases between. CDR3 size: 16 residues. CDR3 loop: CASSPHGPTTNEKLFF. CDR3 DNA sequence: TGTGCCAGCAGTCCACACGGACCTACAACTAATGAAAAACTGTTTTTT.

The chain uses TRBV6-6 and TRBJ2-2; TRBD2 aligns across 7 bases. This CDR3 comprises 14 residues. J was trimmed by 5 bases and V by 8 bases; bases with no gene match: 8. The germline V gene encodes CDR1 MNHNY and CDR2 SVGAGI (reference sequence). The CDR3 DNA is TGTGCCAGCTTGGGCGGGAGAGGAACCGGGGAGCTGTTTTTT. Translation gives CASLGGRGTGELFF.

The chain employs TRBV25-1 and TRBJ1-2; D is ambiguous. There are 14 residues in the CDR3. The germline V gene encodes CDR1 MGHDK and CDR2 SYGVNS. V gave up 2 bases and J gave up 8 bases, with 15 bases separating them. The CDR3 DNA follows: TGTGCCAGCAGTGAAGGGTTAATCCCTGGGGGCTACACCTTC. This encodes CASSEGLIPGGYTF.

The CDR3 protein is CASSSGTRFTQETQYF. CDR3 bases: TGTGCCAGCAGCTCGGGGACTAGGTTCACGCAAGAGACCCAGTACTTC. The chain recombines TRBV11-2 with TRBJ2-5, with 8 bases aligning to TRBD2. Germline assignment: CDR1 SGHAT and CDR2 FQNNGV. CDR3 length equals 16 residues. The J segment lost 2 bases and the V segment lost 4 bases, leaving 9 bases of the junction unmatched.

This chain's CDR3 is CASRFLGGSYNEQFF. The CDR3 DNA is TGTGCCAGCAGATTTCTCGGGGGCTCCTACAATGAGCAGTTCTTC. The rearrangement uses TRBV6-5 and TRBJ2-1, with a weak D call TRBD2 (6 bases). Trimming pared 6 bases from V and 0 bases from J, leaving 12 bases between. This CDR3 has 15 residues. The V gene's germline CDR1 is MNHEY and CDR2 SVGAGI.

The CDR3 sequence: CATTFGSSYEQYF. The CDR3 DNA is TGTGCCACCACCTTCGGCAGCTCCTACGAGCAGTACTTC. The chain has TRBV18 and TRBJ2-7; D unclear. V lost 10 bases and J lost 0, with 13 bases in between. The CDR3 has 13 residues. Germline CDR1 is KGHSH and CDR2 is LQKENI.

This clone turned up a few times. This CDR3 is also generated by other DNA sequences in the sample. The chain joins TRBV4-1 to TRBJ1-5; D is uncertain. The CDR3 is 14 amino acids. Looked up from germline, CDR1 is MGHRA and CDR2 is YSYEKL. The V and J ends lost 1 base and 1 base respectively, with 5 bases between them. CDR3 nucleotide sequence: TGCGCCAGCAGCCAAGGAGGGAGCAATCAGCCCCAGCATTTT. Residues: CASSQGGSNQPQHF.

The chain couples TRBV5-6 to TRBJ2-1; D gene uncertain. CDR1 is SGHDT and CDR2 is YYEEEE in the germline V gene. The CDR3 spans 13 residues. Trimming shortened V by 6 bases and J by 5 bases, and 12 bases separated the two germline ends. DNA of the CDR3: TGTGCCAGCACCGACCGGAATCACAATGAGCAGTTCTTC. It codes for CASTDRNHNEQFF.

The chain has TRBV7-8 and TRBJ1-1; 7 bases match TRBD1. This CDR3 comprises 15 residues. The germline CDR1 and CDR2 sequences are SGHVS and FQNEAQ. Trimming cost V 1 base and J 1 base; bases outside gene matches: 3. The CDR3 nucleotides are TGTGCCAGCAGCTTAGTTTGGGACAGGAACACTGAAGCTTTCTTT. It encodes CASSLVWDRNTEAFF. Combining the CDR3 with reference TRBV7-8 and TRBJ1-1 gives the whole variable domain GAGVSQSPRYKVAKRGQDVALRCDPISGHVSLFWYQQALGQGPEFLTYFQNEAQLDKSGLPSDRFFAERPEGSVSTLKIQRTQQEDSAVYLCASSLVWDRNTEAFFGQGTRLTVV.

The chain links TRBV7-8 to TRBJ2-1; D tentatively reads TRBD1 or TRBD2 (6 bases each). Trimming cost V 4 bases and J 4 bases, with 20 bases left between them. The germline gives CDR1 SGHVS, CDR2 FQNEAQ. The CDR3 loop spans 17 amino acids. The CDR3 region has the DNA TGTGCCAGCAGCTCAGGTGGAGCGCGGGACACTTACAATGAGCAGTTCTTC. Encoded protein: CASSSGGARDTYNEQFF.

The chain combines TRBV12-5 with TRBJ2-3; 8 positions agree with TRBD1. This CDR3 is 14 amino acids long. The V segment lost 6 bases and the J segment 6 bases; nucleotides outside the gene matches: 8. The germline CDR1 and CDR2 sequences are LGHNT and FRNRAP. CDR3 nucleotide sequence: TGTGCTAGTGGCCCCGGGTCAGGGGGCGATACGCAGTATTTT. Protein: CASGPGSGGDTQYF.

This clone was picked up one time. The genes are TRBV19 and TRBJ1-2; TRBD1 is a possible D gene (6 bases). Trimming pared 8 bases from V and 8 bases from J, leaving 21 bases between. Germline CDR1 is LNHDA and CDR2 is SQIVND (reference sequence). There are 14 residues in the CDR3. The CDR3 loop is CASFGGQGDRGYTF. Written as DNA, the CDR3 is TGTGCCAGTTTCGGGGGGCAGGGCGACCGAGGCTACACCTTC.

The rearrangement joins TRBV7-9 to TRBJ1-3; TRBD1 might be the D (5 bases). The germline V and J ends were trimmed by 5 bases and 2 bases, with 13 bases remaining between them. From germline, CDR1 is SEHNR and CDR2 FQNEAQ (reference sequence). The CDR3 is 15 residues long. In DNA form, the CDR3 reads TGTGCCAGCAGCATCGATGGGGCTACTGGAAACACCATATATTTT. Encoded protein: CASSIDGATGNTIYF.

The chain combines TRBV7-9 with TRBJ2-7; D ambiguous. This CDR3 has 14 amino acids. Germline V lookup: CDR1 SEHNR, CDR2 FQNEAQ (reference sequence). The ends were cut back, 5 bases at V and 3 bases at J, with 14 bases in the middle. CDR3 residues: CASSKPGVNYEQYF. CDR3 coding DNA: TGTGCCAGCAGCAAACCGGGCGTTAACTACGAGCAGTACTTC. Full variable domain (remainder filled in from reference TRBV7-9 and TRBJ2-7): DTGVSQNPRHKITKRGQNVTFRCDPISEHNRLYWYRQTLGQGPEFLTYFQNEAQLEKSRLLSDRFSAERPKGSFSTLEIQRTEQGDSAMYLCASSKPGVNYEQYFGPGTRLTVT.

V gene TRBV5-1 combines with J gene TRBJ2-1, with D tentatively TRBD2 (6 bases). Trimming pared 0 bases from V and 3 bases from J, leaving 13 bases between. This CDR3 is built from 16 residues. Germline loops: CDR1 SGHRS, CDR2 YFSETQ. The CDR3 coding sequence is TGCGCCAGCAGCTTGGGGGCCCGGGACTTCTACAATGAGCAGTTCTTC. Its protein product is CASSLGARDFYNEQFF.

The chain is built from TRBV7-6 and TRBJ2-3, with D possibly being TRBD2 (6 bases). This CDR3 contains 20 residues. Germline loops: CDR1 SGHVS, CDR2 FNYEAQ. The V gene lost 4 bases and the J gene lost 0 bases, with 26 bases spanning the gap. The CDR3 here is CASSSQPGALGGVSTDTQYF. CDR3 nucleotides: TGTGCCAGCAGCTCCCAACCCGGCGCCCTGGGCGGGGTTAGCACAGATACGCAGTATTTT.

The J gene is TRBJ2-7, the V gene TRBV29-1; D perhaps matches TRBD2 (5 bases). V dropped 6 bases and J dropped 2 bases, with 8 bases sitting between them. Germline V CDR1 and CDR2: SQVTM, ANQGSEA. This CDR3 is built from 11 residues. CDR3 sequence: CSVAGAYEQYF. In DNA form, the CDR3 reads TGCAGCGTGGCCGGGGCCTACGAGCAGTACTTC.

This chain uses TRBV16 with TRBJ2-7, with TRBD1 matching 9 bases. Germline V gives CDR1 KGHSY, CDR2 FQNENV. The CDR3 runs 13 residues. V lost 2 bases, J lost 5 bases, and 1 base stayed unmatched. The CDR3 DNA reads as TGTGCCAGCAGCCAAGGACAGGGGAACGAGCAGTACTTC. This translates into CASSQGQGNEQYF.

This clone has only one observation. The chain carries TRBV19 and TRBJ2-7, with a weak D call TRBD2 (6 bases). The ends were cut back, 8 bases at V and 6 bases at J, with 17 bases in the middle. Germline V gene lookup returns CDR1 LNHDA and CDR2 SQIVND (reference sequence). There are 13 residues in the CDR3. The CDR3 protein is CASSFGLGGEQYF. In DNA, the CDR3 is TGTGCCAGTTCTTTCGGGTTGGGGGGCGAGCAGTACTTC.

The genes are TRBV7-9 and TRBJ2-7; 8 bases fit TRBD2. The CDR3 runs to 13 residues. Germline CDR1 and CDR2: SEHNR and FQNEAQ (reference sequence). V shed 1 base, J shed 6 bases, and the junction held 2 bases outside the gene matches. This chain's CDR3 is CASSLGLAGEQYF. The CDR3 DNA follows: TGTGCCAGCAGCTTAGGGCTAGCGGGCGAGCAGTACTTC. Drawing the rest from reference TRBV7-9 and TRBJ2-7, the complete variable domain is DTGVSQNPRHKITKRGQNVTFRCDPISEHNRLYWYRQTLGQGPEFLTYFQNEAQLEKSRLLSDRFSAERPKGSFSTLEIQRTEQGDSAMYLCASSLGLAGEQYFGPGTRLTVT.